A selection of T cell receptor beta chains follows, all from one sample in a study of metastatic and nonmetastatic thyroid tumors. TCRdb reassembled clones from the PCR reads with MiXCR. Of approximately 30,000 clones in the sample, roughly 4% were seen once. The specimen sequenced was blood. The receptors derive from a male donor with papillary thyroid cancer or a benign thyroid nodule (not recorded which). Some clones in this sample may be carry-over from other donors' samples. Each CDR3 is given with its conserved first and last residue. The order of the fields is V gene, D gene, J gene, clone size, CDR3 protein, CDR3 DNA. The D gene is left open where the match is weak. The size field is filled for only some rows; it gives once, few, many or a size class.

TRBV9	-	TRBJ2-2	few	CASSATGQANTGELFF	TGTGCCAGCAGCGCCACCGGACAAGCTAACACCGGGGAGCTGTTTTTT
TRBV7-6	-	TRBJ2-5	many	CASSFSGTTGGTQYF	TGTGCCAGCAGCTTTTCCGGGACAACTGGCGGGACCCAGTACTTC
TRBV24-1	-	TRBJ2-3	-	CATSDPRTIFTDTQYF	TGTGCCACCAGTGACCCGCGGACGATTTTCACAGATACGCAGTATTTT
TRBV4-2	TRBD1	TRBJ2-1	many	CASSQDGTVNEQFF	TGTGCCAGCAGCCAAGATGGGACAGTCAATGAGCAGTTCTTC
TRBV6-4	TRBD1	TRBJ1-2	few	CASSATGTARPPNYGYTF	TGTGCCAGCAGTGCCACCGGGACAGCGCGACCCCCGAACTATGGCTACACCTTC
TRBV29-1	TRBD2	TRBJ2-1	many	CSVEGLAGYNEQFF	TGCAGCGTTGAAGGCCTAGCGGGTTACAATGAGCAGTTCTTC
TRBV6-1	-	TRBJ2-7	-	CASSTYSGNEQYF	TGTGCCAGCAGCACATACTCAGGGAACGAGCAGTACTTC
TRBV3-1	TRBD1	TRBJ1-5	many	CASSHTGEKQPQHF	TGTGCCAGCAGCCATACAGGGGAGAAACAGCCCCAGCATTTT
TRBV3-1	TRBD2	TRBJ2-1	many	CASSQVGSGSSYNEQFF	TGTGCCAGCAGCCAAGTTGGTAGCGGGAGCTCCTACAATGAGCAGTTCTTC
TRBV3-1	-	TRBJ1-4	many	CASSPGTPTANEELFF	TGTGCCAGCAGCCCCGGGACCCCCACAGCTAATGAAGAACTGTTTTTT
TRBV20-1	-	TRBJ2-7	-	CSTRVLAEQYF	TGCAGTACTAGGGTACTAGCCGAGCAGTACTTC
TRBV9	-	TRBJ2-3	-	CASSSRLGGRTDTQYF	TGTGCCAGCAGCTCCAGACTTGGGGGGCGAACAGATACGCAGTATTTT
TRBV5-4	TRBD1	TRBJ2-5	-	CSNSLVGQGGSTQYF	TGTTCCAACAGCTTGGTGGGACAGGGCGGGTCGACCCAGTACTTC
TRBV20-1	TRBD2	TRBJ2-4	many	CSAAGTSGHLRGKNIQYF	TGCAGTGCCGCTGGGACTAGCGGGCACCTCCGGGGCAAAAACATTCAGTACTTC
TRBV6-5	TRBD1	TRBJ2-1	-	CASSYSIGTGRNEQFF	TGTGCCAGCAGTTACTCGATAGGGACAGGGCGCAATGAGCAGTTCTTC
TRBV28	-	TRBJ2-7	medium-sized	CASSLSGRIEQYF	TGTGCCAGCAGTTTGTCCGGCAGGATCGAGCAGTACTTC